The 21 T cell receptor beta chains in this list originate from one sample, sequenced in a study of regulatory T cells in long-lasting Graves disease (dated by TCRdb to about 2021). The time point label, as the study defines it: newly diagnosed GD, antithyroid drugs for less than 3 months. For both TCR sequencing and RNA sequencing, RNA was extracted from PBMCs using TRIzol. Receptor amplification or capture employed multiplex PCR. The sample was run on an Illumina HiSeq 4000. iRepertoire HTBI primers and Arm-PCR amplification of CDR3 regions were used to construct TCR beta libraries. In-frame beta chains were kept once TCRdb had trimmed the public reads at Q25 with fastp and called clones with MiXCR. Under each unique CDR3 protein, matching rows form one entry showing the most common genes and DNA. This sample gives 400,000 to 550,000 distinct CDR3 sequences in total; approximately 16% of them show up just once. The biggest ten clones account for roughly 10% of the sample.

These records were also assigned to another study, of T cells in Graves' hyperthyroidism and ophthalmopathy.

The sequenced sample was peripheral blood mononuclear cells (PBMCs), obtained at new diagnosis, from a patient treated with antithyroid drugs. The receptors stem from a woman aged 30 to 39 with Graves disease. Donor details come from another sample of the same person, matched by shared clones.

The V and J genes are TRBV5-1 and TRBJ1-1, with D perhaps matching TRBD1 (6 bases). V was cut by 2 bases and J by 3 bases, with 11 bases left in between. The CDR3 has 14 residues. Germline lookup yields CDR1 SGHRS and CDR2 YFSETQ. The CDR3 nucleotides read TGCGCCAGCAGCTTCAGAGAGGGGGACACTGAAGCTTTCTTT. Its translation: CASSFREGDTEAFF.

Notes on this clonotype: With a far larger clone one base away, a read error is the likely cause. The CDR3 protein is CASSPPSRKYEHYF. CDR3 coding DNA: TGTGCCAGCAGCCCCCCCTCTCGAAAATACGAGCACTACTTC. This rearrangement joins TRBV11-2 to TRBJ2-3; D gene uncertain. Germline V gene data show CDR1 as SGHAT and CDR2 as FQNNGV. The CDR3 extends over 14 amino acids. The full variable domain, in which reference TRBV11-2 and TRBJ2-3 provide the parts outside the CDR3, is EAGVAQSPRYKIIEKRQSVAFWCNPISGHATLYWYQQILGQGPKLLIQFQNNGVVDDSQLPKDRFSAERLKGVDSTLKIQPAKLEDSAVYLCASSPPSRKYEHYFGPGTRLTVL.

In this sample, this clonotype turned up many times. The rearrangement joins TRBV5-1 to TRBJ2-1; 9 bases line up with TRBD2. The junction had 8 bases not matched to a gene; V was cut back by 4 bases and J by 6 bases. The CDR3 totals 15 residues. Germline assignment: CDR1 SGHRS and CDR2 YFSETQ. CDR3 DNA: TGCGCCAGCAGCCCCCCTAGCGGGAACCCCAATGAGCAGTTCTTC. Its translation: CASSPPSGNPNEQFF.

This clonotype showed up many times. The junction departs from the called germline gene at one end, perhaps through a read error. The rearrangement joins TRBV10-1 to TRBJ2-3; TRBD1 or TRBD2 may be the D gene (5 bases each). This CDR3 comprises 13 residues. Germline CDR1 and CDR2: WNHNN and SYGVQD (reference sequence). The CDR3: CASSEGSTDTQYF. CDR3 sequence (DNA): TGTGCCAGCAGTGAGGGGTCAACAGATACGCAGTATTTT.

This clonotype was counted at least ten times. The chain combines TRBV6-2 or TRBV6-3 with TRBJ2-3; D perhaps matches TRBD2 (5 bases). V lost 3 bases to trimming and J lost 4 bases, with 11 bases between them. In germline, CDR1 is MNHEY, CDR2 SVGEGT. The CDR3 is made up of 14 amino acids. CDR3 amino acids: CASSYSSGADTQYF. Here the CDR3 DNA reads TGTGCCAGCAGTTATTCCAGCGGTGCAGATACGCAGTATTTT.

This clonotype was seen ten or more times. V usage is TRBV18 and J usage is TRBJ2-4; D is possibly TRBD2 (5 bases). This CDR3 spans 12 amino acids. V was cut by 2 bases and J by 6 bases, with 5 bases left in between. CDR1 and CDR2 (germline): KGHSH, LQKENI. This chain's CDR3 is CASSPGLNIQYF. DNA for the CDR3: TGTGCCAGCTCACCAGGACTAAACATTCAGTACTTC.

This clonotype was counted ten times or more. V gene TRBV24-1 combines with J gene TRBJ2-1; D uncertain. The CDR3 covers 12 residues. Germline CDR1 and CDR2: KGHDR and SFDVKD. V gave up 6 bases and J gave up 4 bases, with 6 bases separating them. CDR3 protein: CATSTLYNEQFF. The CDR3 DNA reads TGTGCCACCAGTACACTTTACAATGAGCAGTTCTTC.

This clonotype has just a few counts. The V call is TRBV5-1, the J call TRBJ2-3; 7 bases are shared with TRBD2. This CDR3 comprises 18 residues. V shed 1 base and J 7 bases; nucleotides not matched to a gene: 18. Germline-derived CDR1 and CDR2 are SGHRS and YFSETQ. The CDR3 protein is CASSLSLTLADAAHTQYF. In DNA, the CDR3 is TGCGCCAGCAGCTTGTCCCTAACCCTAGCGGATGCTGCACATACGCAGTATTTT.

This clonotype came up many times. J is TRBJ2-3 and V is TRBV4-3; 10 bases match TRBD2. Looked up from germline, CDR1 is LGHNA and CDR2 is YSLEER. Unmatched junction bases numbered 16, after V lost 0 bases and J lost 10 bases. The CDR3 covers 18 residues. CDR3 region: CASSQEFTSGIGGISQYF. As DNA, the CDR3 is TGCGCCAGCAGCCAAGAATTCACTAGCGGGATAGGAGGCATTTCGCAGTATTTT.

This clonotype has at least ten counts. The J gene is TRBJ1-5, the V gene TRBV29-1; D is unclear. V lost 4 bases and J 5 bases, leaving 6 bases between the germline ends. The CDR3 has 11 residues. Germline V gene lookup returns CDR1 SQVTM and CDR2 ANQGSEA. In DNA, the CDR3 is TGCAGCGTTGGCTCTGATCAGCCCCAGCATTTT. Translation: CSVGSDQPQHF.

This clonotype has at least ten counts. The CDR3 DNA follows: TGCGCCAGCAGCCCGAGGACTAGCGGAGGGAGGGCAGATACGCAGTATTTT. This gives the protein CASSPRTSGGRADTQYF. This rearrangement joins TRBV5-1 to TRBJ2-3; 10 nucleotides agree with TRBD2. The CDR3 consists of 17 residues. With 4 bases clipped from V and 4 bases from J, the junction kept 12 bases outside the gene matches. Germline V gene data show CDR1 as SGHRS and CDR2 as YFSETQ.

Ten or more counts support this clonotype. V gene TRBV10-3 combines with J gene TRBJ2-1; the match to TRBD2 covers 12 bases. The CDR3 contains 17 residues. Germline loops: CDR1 ENHRY, CDR2 SYGVKD. J gave up 3 bases and V 7 bases, and 10 bases lay outside the gene matches. CDR3 protein: CAITPTSGSYLYNEQFF. The DNA of the CDR3 is TGTGCCATCACCCCGACTAGCGGGAGCTACCTCTACAATGAGCAGTTCTTC.

Many counts were recorded for this clonotype. The V gene is TRBV10-3, the J gene TRBJ1-2, with D tentatively TRBD1 (6 bases). Germline-derived CDR1 and CDR2 are ENHRY and SYGVKD. This CDR3 spans 13 amino acids. V was cut by 7 bases and J by 4 bases, with 13 bases left in between. CDR3 sequence reads: CAITERGVYGYTF. For the CDR3, the DNA is TGTGCCATCACCGAGAGGGGGGTCTATGGCTACACCTTC.

This clonotype appeared a few times. The J gene is TRBJ1-5, the V gene TRBV6-1; D unclear. The CDR3 is 11 amino acids. Looked up from germline, CDR1 is MNHNS and CDR2 is SASEGT. V lost 8 bases and J 4 bases, leaving 6 bases between the germline ends. The CDR3 DNA sequence: TGTGCCAGCGGAAGAAATCAGCCCCAGCATTTT. Its translation is CASGRNQPQHF.

The genes are TRBV6-1 and TRBJ2-5; 8 bases align to TRBD2. Germline CDR1 and CDR2: MNHNS and SASEGT. Unmatched junction bases numbered 7, after V lost 6 bases and J lost 4 bases. CDR3 length: 14 residues. This chain's CDR3 is CASSASGGGETQYF. CDR3 coding DNA: TGTGCCAGCAGCGCATCGGGAGGGGGAGAGACCCAGTACTTC.

In the case of this clonotype: One end of the junction does not line up with germline, which may come from a read error. This chain uses TRBV6-1 with TRBJ2-2, with D perhaps TRBD2 (5 bases). Looked up from germline, CDR1 is MNHNS and CDR2 is SASEGT. The CDR3 runs 11 residues. Written as DNA, the CDR3 is TGTGCCAGCTCCCTCACCGGGAAGCTGTTTTTT. It translates to CASSLTGKLFF.

This clonotype was recorded many times. The chain links TRBV28 to TRBJ2-7; the match to TRBD2 covers 8 bases. The length of the CDR3 is 16 residues. With V trimmed by 10 bases and J by 0 bases, 14 bases remained unmatched. Germline CDR1 is MDHEN and CDR2 is SYDVKM. CDR3 DNA: TGTGCCATAACCCCCTACGGGAGGGGGGGCTCCTACGAGCAGTACTTC. Translation: CAITPYGRGGSYEQYF.

The V gene is TRBV20-1, the J gene TRBJ2-7; D may be TRBD1 (6 bases). This CDR3 region has 13 residues. The germline V and J ends were trimmed by 1 base and 2 bases, with 9 bases remaining between them. Per the germline V gene, CDR1 is DFQATT and CDR2 is SNEGSKA (reference sequence). The CDR3, as DNA: TGCAGTGCTAGAGGGGACACTACCTACGAGCAGTACTTC. It encodes CSARGDTTYEQYF.

This clonotype was counted ten times or more. The CDR3 here is CASSSSNYIYEQYF. The DNA of the CDR3 is TGTGCCAGCAGTTCCAGCAACTACATCTACGAGCAGTACTTC. The chain joins TRBV12-3 or TRBV12-4 to TRBJ2-7; D not certain. This CDR3 is built from 14 residues. The V and J ends lost 4 bases and 3 bases respectively, with 13 bases between them.

This clonotype was found many times. This chain uses TRBV9 with TRBJ2-5, with TRBD2 matching 9 bases. Germline CDR1 and CDR2: SGDLS and YYNGEE. Trimming removed 0 bases from V and 1 base from J; junction bases left unmatched: 7. There are 17 residues in the CDR3. CDR3 amino acids: CASSVALGTSFQETQYF. The CDR3 coding sequence is TGTGCCAGCAGCGTAGCTCTGGGGACTAGCTTCCAAGAGACCCAGTACTTC.

This clonotype came up many times. This sequence joins TRBV27 and TRBJ2-1, with 7 bases that match TRBD1. The V and J ends lost 0 bases and 4 bases, in that order; junction bases with no gene match: 3. Germline values: CDR1 MNHEY, CDR2 SMNVEV (reference sequence). CDR3 length: 15 amino acids. The CDR3 region has the DNA TGTGCCAGCAGTTTATCGACAGGGACATACAATGAGCAGTTCTTC. Its protein product is CASSLSTGTYNEQFF.